The 17 T cell receptor beta chains below come from one sample, sequenced in a study of molecular identifiers for immune sequencing clone quantification. TCRdb ran MiXCR on the PCR reads and lists one entry per CDR3 protein. In the table there are hundreds of thousands of distinct CDR3 sequences, 15% to 20% of which are singletons. What was sequenced was naive CD8+ T cells from blood, with Jurkat cell RNA spiked in. Subset reported: FACS-sorted CD8+CD4-CCR7+CD45RA+ naive T cells. These receptors originate from a human donor in good health. Some libraries in this study had Jurkat cell RNA spiked in.

This chain's CDR3 is CASSLAGRVDYGYTF. Here the CDR3 DNA reads TGTGCCAGCAGCTTAGCGGGCAGGGTAGACTATGGCTACACCTTC. The rearrangement links TRBV7-9 to TRBJ1-2; maybe TRBD1 (5 bases). The V and J ends lost 0 bases and 3 bases respectively, with 11 bases between them. Germline-derived CDR1 and CDR2 are SEHNR and FQNEAQ (reference sequence). The CDR3 consists of 15 residues.

In this sample, this clonotype turned up many times. The chain employs TRBV7-9 and TRBJ2-2; D uncertain. V was shortened by 5 bases and J by 4 bases, with 11 bases between the two germline ends. The CDR3 has 14 residues. The V gene's germline CDR1 is SEHNR and CDR2 FQNEAQ (reference sequence). The CDR3 loop reads CASSARTVTGELFF. The CDR3 nucleotides read TGTGCCAGCAGCGCCCGGACGGTCACCGGGGAGCTGTTTTTT.

This clonotype was observed a handful of times. This may come from a read error, since a much larger clone is one base off. The chain couples TRBV7-2 to TRBJ1-2, with 8 bases fitting TRBD1. Losses at the gene ends were 3 bases for V and 4 bases for J; bases not matched to a gene: 13. The germline CDR1 and CDR2 sequences are SGHTA and FQGNSA. This CDR3 region has 17 residues. CDR3 sequence (DNA): TGTGCCAGCAGCTTCATGCAGGGGGCGCCTATAGGCTATGGCTACACCTTC. Its translation is CASSFMQGAPIGYGYTF.

On this clonotype: A much larger clone differs by one base, so this may be a read error. The CDR3 does not end in the conserved phenylalanine or tryptophan, so this is likely a read error. The chain links TRBV7-9 to TRBJ1-1; no clear D gene. Trimming stripped 5 bases from V and 7 bases from J, with 11 bases between. The CDR3 extends over 12 amino acids. The germline CDR1 and CDR2 sequences are SEHNR and FQNEAQ (reference sequence). CDR3: CASSATRSEAFL. CDR3 nucleotide sequence: TGTGCCAGCAGCGCGACCAGGAGTGAAGCTTTCCTT.

About this clonotype itself: A much larger clone differs by one base, so this may be a read error. The CDR3 is CSASPMAGTANYEQYF. CDR3 in DNA: TGCAGTGCTAGTCCTATGGCCGGGACAGCCAACTACGAGCAGTACTTC. The V call is TRBV20-1, the J call TRBJ2-7; 7 bases align to TRBD1. J gave up 3 bases and V 3 bases, and 14 bases lay outside the gene matches. Germline CDR1 and CDR2: DFQATT and SNEGSKA (reference sequence). The CDR3 totals 16 residues.

This clonotype occurred many times. J is TRBJ2-3 and V is TRBV4-2; no clear D gene. The germline V gene has CDR1 LGHNA and CDR2 YNFKEQ. The V gene lost 1 base and the J gene lost 0 bases, with 2 bases spanning the gap. The CDR3 extends over 13 amino acids. For the CDR3, the DNA is TGTGCCAGCAGCCAAGTCAGCACAGATACGCAGTATTTT. Its protein product is CASSQVSTDTQYF.

There are a few counts of this clonotype. This may arise from a read error, as a much more abundant clone is one base away. The rearrangement uses TRBV4-1 and TRBJ2-7; a possible D gene is TRBD2 (5 bases). The CDR3 is made up of 16 amino acids. V lost 3 bases, J lost 2 bases, and 17 bases lay in between. Germline CDR1 is MGHRA and CDR2 is YSYEKL. CDR3 loop: CASSQGDILAPYEQYF. The CDR3 coding sequence is TGCGCCAGCAGCCAGGGAGACATCCTTGCCCCCTACGAGCAGTACTTC.

This clonotype appeared many times. J is TRBJ2-3 and V is TRBV5-8; 9 bases are shared with TRBD1. Germline V gene lookup returns CDR1 SGHTS and CDR2 YDEGEE. The CDR3 is 16 amino acids. V was pared by 2 bases and J by 6 bases, with 10 bases of the junction left unmatched. CDR3 residues: CASSFGTGRKSDTQYF. The CDR3 DNA sequence: TGTGCCAGCAGCTTCGGGACAGGGCGCAAGTCGGATACGCAGTATTTT.

A remark on this clonotype: This may come from a read error, since a much larger clone is one base off. The V gene is TRBV9, the J gene TRBJ1-1; D gene uncertain. This CDR3 spans 14 amino acids. The V gene's germline CDR1 is SGDLS and CDR2 YYNGEE. The CDR3 protein is CACSVAAMNTEAFF. The CDR3 DNA sequence: TGTGCCTGCAGCGTAGCGGCCATGAACACTGAAGCTTTCTTT.

This clonotype showed up just once. V and J are TRBV7-9 and TRBJ2-3; no firm D call. Trimming cost V 2 bases and J 2 bases, with 11 bases left between them. The length of the CDR3 is 15 residues. Germline lookup yields CDR1 SEHNR and CDR2 FQNEAQ (reference sequence). The CDR3 coding sequence is TGTGCCAGCAGCTTAACTCCCGCGTCCACAGATACGCAGTATTTT. Protein product: CASSLTPASTDTQYF.

This clonotype came up many times. The rearrangement links TRBV6-2 or TRBV6-3 to TRBJ2-7, with 10 bases aligning to TRBD2. This CDR3 contains 15 residues. V was clipped by 2 bases and J by 4 bases; unmatched bases: 5. Germline V gene sequence: CDR1 MNHEY, CDR2 SVGEGT. The CDR3 region has the DNA TGTGCCAGCAGTTACGATCTAGCGGGAGTTTACGAGCAGTACTTC. Translation gives CASSYDLAGVYEQYF.

There are many counts of this clonotype. CDR3 sequence (DNA): TGTGCCAGCAGCGTCCGTGGCAGGGGGCACTACGATAATAACAATGAGCAGTTCTTC. As protein: CASSVRGRGHYDNNNEQFF. The V call is TRBV6-5, the J call TRBJ2-1; TRBD1 agrees at 8 bases. The CDR3 length is 19 residues. V lost 6 bases and J lost 5; bases outside the gene matches: 21. Germline V gene data show CDR1 as MNHEY and CDR2 as SVGAGI.

With respect to this clonotype: Being one base from a much bigger clone, this may be a read error. The rearrangement links TRBV29-1 to TRBJ2-7; 8 bases line up with TRBD2. This CDR3 is 15 amino acids long. Germline V gives CDR1 SQVTM, CDR2 ANQGSEA. Losses at the gene ends were 6 bases for V and 7 bases for J; bases not matched to a gene: 17. The CDR3 bases are TGCAGCGTCGTCGGGGGAGCGGGGGACCTTGTTGAGCAGTACTTC. The encoded protein is CSVVGGAGDLVEQYF.

This clonotype was counted ten times or more. The rearrangement joins TRBV7-2 to TRBJ2-3; D gene uncertain. Germline V gene lookup returns CDR1 SGHTA and CDR2 FQGNSA. CDR3 length equals 13 residues. The V end was cut by 5 bases, the J end by 0 bases, with 6 bases between. CDR3: CASSPISTDTQYF. The CDR3 DNA is TGTGCCAGCAGCCCCATTAGCACAGATACGCAGTATTTT. Full variable domain (missing parts from reference TRBV7-2 and TRBJ2-3): GAGVSQSPSNKVTEKGKDVELRCDPISGHTALYWYRQSLGQGLEFLIYFQGNSAPDKSGLPSDRFSAERTGGSVSTLTIQRTQQEDSAVYLCASSPISTDTQYFGPGTRLTVL.

This chain uses TRBV20-1 with TRBJ2-3; D is perhaps TRBD2 (5 bases). The V and J ends lost 1 base and 4 bases respectively, with 21 bases between them. The germline V gene encodes CDR1 DFQATT and CDR2 SNEGSKA (reference sequence). This CDR3 has 17 amino acids. In DNA, the CDR3 is TGCAGTGCTAGAGGGTTCGGGGAGTTTCAGGTAGCAGATACGCAGTATTTT. It specifies CSARGFGEFQVADTQYF.

This clonotype was picked up many times. The chain carries TRBV30 and TRBJ2-7, with 11 positions matching TRBD1. Trimming removed 0 bases from V and 5 bases from J; junction bases left unmatched: 6. The CDR3 length is 15 residues. The V gene's germline CDR1 is GTSNPN and CDR2 SVGIG (reference sequence). DNA of the CDR3: TGTGCCTGGAGTGTACTTGGGACAGGGGGAGACGAGCAGTACTTC. Translated, it gives CAWSVLGTGGDEQYF.

This sequence joins TRBV12-3 or TRBV12-4 and TRBJ2-1; TRBD2 matches 14 bases. CDR3 length equals 17 residues. Trimming at V came to 7 bases and at J to 6 bases, leaving 11 bases not matched to a gene. The CDR3 is CASTFPMGTSGSNEQFF. Here the CDR3 DNA reads TGTGCCAGCACCTTCCCAATGGGGACTAGCGGGAGCAATGAGCAGTTCTTC.